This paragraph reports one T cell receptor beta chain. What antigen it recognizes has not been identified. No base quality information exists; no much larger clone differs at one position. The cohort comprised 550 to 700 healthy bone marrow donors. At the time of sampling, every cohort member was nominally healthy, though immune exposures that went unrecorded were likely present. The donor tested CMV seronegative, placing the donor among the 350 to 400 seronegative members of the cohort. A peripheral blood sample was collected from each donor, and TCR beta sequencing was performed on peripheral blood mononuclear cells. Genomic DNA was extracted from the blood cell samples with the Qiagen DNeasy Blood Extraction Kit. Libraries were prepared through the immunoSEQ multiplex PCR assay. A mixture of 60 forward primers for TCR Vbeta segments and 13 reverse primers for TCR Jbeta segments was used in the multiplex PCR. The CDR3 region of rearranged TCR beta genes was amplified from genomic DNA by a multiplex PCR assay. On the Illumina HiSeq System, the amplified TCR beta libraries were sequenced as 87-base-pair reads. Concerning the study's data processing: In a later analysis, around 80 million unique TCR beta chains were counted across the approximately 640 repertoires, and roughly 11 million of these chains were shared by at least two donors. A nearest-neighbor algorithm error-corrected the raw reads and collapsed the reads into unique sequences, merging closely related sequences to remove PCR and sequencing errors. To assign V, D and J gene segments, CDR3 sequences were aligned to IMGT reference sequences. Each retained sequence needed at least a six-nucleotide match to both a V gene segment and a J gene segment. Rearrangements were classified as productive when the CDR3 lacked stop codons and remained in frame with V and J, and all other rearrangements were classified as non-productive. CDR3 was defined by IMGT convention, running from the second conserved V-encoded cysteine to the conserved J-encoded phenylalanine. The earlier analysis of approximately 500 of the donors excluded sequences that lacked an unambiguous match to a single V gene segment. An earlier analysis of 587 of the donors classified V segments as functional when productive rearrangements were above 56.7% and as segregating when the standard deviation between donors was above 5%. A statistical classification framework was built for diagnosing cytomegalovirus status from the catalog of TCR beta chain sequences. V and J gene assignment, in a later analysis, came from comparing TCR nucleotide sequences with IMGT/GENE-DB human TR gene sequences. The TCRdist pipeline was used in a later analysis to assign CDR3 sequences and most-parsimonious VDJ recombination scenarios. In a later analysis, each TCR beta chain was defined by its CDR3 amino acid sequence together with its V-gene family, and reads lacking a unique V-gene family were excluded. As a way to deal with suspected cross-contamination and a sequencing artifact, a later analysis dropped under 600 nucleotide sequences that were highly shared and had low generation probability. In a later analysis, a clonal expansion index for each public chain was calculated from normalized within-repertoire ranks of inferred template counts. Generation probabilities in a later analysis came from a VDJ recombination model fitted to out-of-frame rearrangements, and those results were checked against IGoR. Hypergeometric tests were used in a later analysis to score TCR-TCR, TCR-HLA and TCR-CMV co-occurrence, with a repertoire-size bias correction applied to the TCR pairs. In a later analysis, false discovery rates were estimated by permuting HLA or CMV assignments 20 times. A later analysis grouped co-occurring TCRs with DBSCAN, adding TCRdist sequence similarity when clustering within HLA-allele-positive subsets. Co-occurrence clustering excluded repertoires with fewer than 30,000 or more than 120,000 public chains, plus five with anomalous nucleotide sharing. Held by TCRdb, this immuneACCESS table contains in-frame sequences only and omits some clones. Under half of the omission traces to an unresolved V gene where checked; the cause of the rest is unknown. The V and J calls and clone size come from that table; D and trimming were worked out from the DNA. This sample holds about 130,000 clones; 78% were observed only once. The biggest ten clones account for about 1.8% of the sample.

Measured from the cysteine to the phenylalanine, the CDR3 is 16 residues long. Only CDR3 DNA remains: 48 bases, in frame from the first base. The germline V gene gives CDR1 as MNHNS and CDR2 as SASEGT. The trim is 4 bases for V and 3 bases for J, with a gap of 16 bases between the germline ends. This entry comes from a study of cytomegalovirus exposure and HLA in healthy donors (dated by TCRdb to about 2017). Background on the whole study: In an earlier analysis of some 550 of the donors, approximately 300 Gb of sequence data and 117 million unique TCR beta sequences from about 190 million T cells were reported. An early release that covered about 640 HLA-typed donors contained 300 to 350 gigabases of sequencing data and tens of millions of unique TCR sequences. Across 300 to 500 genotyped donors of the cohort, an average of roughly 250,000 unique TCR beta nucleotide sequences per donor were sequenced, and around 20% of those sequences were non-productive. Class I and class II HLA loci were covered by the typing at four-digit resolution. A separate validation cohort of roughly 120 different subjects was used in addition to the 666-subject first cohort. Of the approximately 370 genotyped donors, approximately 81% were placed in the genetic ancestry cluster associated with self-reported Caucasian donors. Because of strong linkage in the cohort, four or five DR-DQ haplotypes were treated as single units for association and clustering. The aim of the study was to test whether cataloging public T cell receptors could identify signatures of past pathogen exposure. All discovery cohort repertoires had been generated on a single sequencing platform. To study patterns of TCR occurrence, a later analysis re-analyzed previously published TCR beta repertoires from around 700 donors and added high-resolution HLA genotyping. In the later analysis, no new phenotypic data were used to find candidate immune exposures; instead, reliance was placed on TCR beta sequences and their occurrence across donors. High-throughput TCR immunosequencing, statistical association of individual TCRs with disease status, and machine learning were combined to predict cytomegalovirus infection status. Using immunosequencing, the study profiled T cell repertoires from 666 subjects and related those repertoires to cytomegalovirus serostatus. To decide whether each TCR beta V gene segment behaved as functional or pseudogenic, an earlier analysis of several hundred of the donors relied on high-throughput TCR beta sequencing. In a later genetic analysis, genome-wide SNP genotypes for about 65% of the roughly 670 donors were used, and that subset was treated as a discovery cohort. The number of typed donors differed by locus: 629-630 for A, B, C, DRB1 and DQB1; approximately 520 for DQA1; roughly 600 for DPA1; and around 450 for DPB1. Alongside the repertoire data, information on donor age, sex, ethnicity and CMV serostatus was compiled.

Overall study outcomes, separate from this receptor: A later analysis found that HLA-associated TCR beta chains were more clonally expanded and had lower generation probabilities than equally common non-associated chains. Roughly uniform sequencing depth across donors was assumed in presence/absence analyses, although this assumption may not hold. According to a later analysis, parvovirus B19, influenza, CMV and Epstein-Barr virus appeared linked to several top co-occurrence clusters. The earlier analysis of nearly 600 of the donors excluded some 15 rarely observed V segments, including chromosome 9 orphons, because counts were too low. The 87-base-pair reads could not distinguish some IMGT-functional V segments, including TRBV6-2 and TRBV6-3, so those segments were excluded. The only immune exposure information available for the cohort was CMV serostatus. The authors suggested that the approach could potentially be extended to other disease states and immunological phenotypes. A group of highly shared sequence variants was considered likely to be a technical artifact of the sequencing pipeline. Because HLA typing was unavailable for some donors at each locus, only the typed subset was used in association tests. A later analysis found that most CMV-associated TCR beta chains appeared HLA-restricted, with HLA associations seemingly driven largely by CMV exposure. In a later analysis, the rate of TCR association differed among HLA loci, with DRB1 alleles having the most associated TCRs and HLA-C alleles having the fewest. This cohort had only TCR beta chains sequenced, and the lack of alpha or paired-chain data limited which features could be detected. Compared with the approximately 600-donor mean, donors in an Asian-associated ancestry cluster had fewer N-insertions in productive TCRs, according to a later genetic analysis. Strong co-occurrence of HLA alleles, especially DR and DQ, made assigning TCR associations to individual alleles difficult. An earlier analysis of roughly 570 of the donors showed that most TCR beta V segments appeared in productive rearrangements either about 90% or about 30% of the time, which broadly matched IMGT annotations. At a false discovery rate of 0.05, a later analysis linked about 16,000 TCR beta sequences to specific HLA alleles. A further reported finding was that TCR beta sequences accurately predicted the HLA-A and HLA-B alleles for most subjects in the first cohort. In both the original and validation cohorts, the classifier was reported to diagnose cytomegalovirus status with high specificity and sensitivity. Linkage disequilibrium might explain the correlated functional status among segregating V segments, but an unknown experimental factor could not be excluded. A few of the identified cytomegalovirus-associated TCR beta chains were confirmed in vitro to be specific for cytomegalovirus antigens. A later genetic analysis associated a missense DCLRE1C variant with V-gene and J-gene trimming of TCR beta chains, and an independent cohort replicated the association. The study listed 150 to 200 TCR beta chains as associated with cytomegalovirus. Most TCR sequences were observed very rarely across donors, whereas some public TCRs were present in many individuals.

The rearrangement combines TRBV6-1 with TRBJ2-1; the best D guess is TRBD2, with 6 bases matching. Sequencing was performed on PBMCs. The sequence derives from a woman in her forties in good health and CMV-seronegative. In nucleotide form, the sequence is TGTGCCAGCAGTGTCTCGGGAGCGCAGATCTACAATGAGCAGTTCTTC. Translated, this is CASSVSGAQIYNEQFF.